This passage covers 17 T cell receptor beta chains from one sample sequenced in a study of CD4 T cells in relation to SARS-CoV-2 and coronaviruses. Assay used: immunoSEQ multiplex PCR; TCRdb lists only in-frame clones, some missing. The sample records some 15,000 clones, around 78% being singletons. Unexposed donor CD4+ T cells date from 2011-2018, before the COVID-19 pandemic. Isolation of CD4+ T cells took place after less than twelve days in culture. No antigen is known for these receptors. Sample: CD4+ T cells from PBMCs, cultured in vitro. The origin of the receptors is a human donor in good health.

This clone was seen only a few times. The V and J genes are TRBV5-1 and TRBJ2-1; D unclear. V dropped 4 bases and J dropped 10 bases, with 9 bases sitting between them. CDR1 and CDR2 from the germline V gene are SGHRS and YFSETQ. CDR3 length: 11 amino acids. CDR3 coding DNA: TGCGCCAGCAGCCCATCAAGGGAGCAGTTCTTC. This sequence encodes CASSPSREQFF.

J is TRBJ1-5 and V is TRBV19, with D perhaps TRBD1 (5 bases). V was trimmed by 5 bases and J by 4 bases, leaving 21 bases between them. This CDR3 comprises 17 residues. CDR1 is LNHDA, CDR2 SQIVND, per germline (reference sequence). The CDR3 sequence is CASSPTSFMGVNQPQHF. In DNA, the CDR3 is TGTGCCAGTAGTCCCACCTCCTTTATGGGGGTGAATCAGCCCCAGCATTTT.

The rearrangement uses TRBV28 and TRBJ2-5; D is perhaps TRBD1 (7 bases). CDR1 is MDHEN and CDR2 is SYDVKM in the germline V gene. This CDR3 is 15 amino acids long. Trimming took 2 bases from V and 1 from J, leaving 11 bases between them. The CDR3 sequence: CASSLPRGVQETQYF. The CDR3 DNA reads as TGTGCCAGCAGTTTACCCAGGGGGGTCCAAGAGACCCAGTACTTC.

The table lists this clone with a count of one. The V and J genes are TRBV3-1 (or the pseudogene TRBV3-2) and TRBJ2-1; D is ambiguous. This CDR3 region has 11 residues. Trimming took 8 bases from V and 5 from J, leaving 7 bases between them. In germline, CDR1 is LGHDT, CDR2 YNNKEL (reference sequence). The CDR3 DNA reads TGTGCCAGCCGACAACACAATGAGCAGTTCTTC. Its protein is CASRQHNEQFF.

This sequence joins TRBV6-2 or TRBV6-3 and TRBJ2-5; D is perhaps TRBD1 (6 bases). CDR3 size: 18 residues. Trimming cost V 3 bases and J 5 bases, with 25 bases left between them. Germline CDR1 and CDR2: MNHEY and SVGEGT. The CDR3 DNA reads TGTGCCAGCAGTTATACAGTCGGGACACCGAGGGATAGGGAGACCCAGTACTTC. It is translated as CASSYTVGTPRDRETQYF.

The chain links TRBV13 to TRBJ2-3; no clear D gene. With 0 bases removed from V and 5 bases from J, the gap between germline ends came to 6 bases. Germline CDR1 reads PRHDT; CDR2 reads FYEKMQ (reference sequence). The CDR3 consists of 13 residues. The DNA of the CDR3 is TGTGCCAGCAGCTTAGGGGAGATAGATACGCAGTATTTT. Translated: CASSLGEIDTQYF.

The rearrangement uses TRBV14 and TRBJ2-5; 10 positions agree with TRBD1. The CDR3 extends over 16 amino acids. Trimming at V came to 4 bases and at J to 4 bases, leaving 9 bases not matched to a gene. Germline CDR1 SGHDN, CDR2 FVKESK. The CDR3 protein is CASSLQPGQGRETQYF. DNA for the CDR3: TGTGCCAGCAGCCTCCAGCCGGGACAGGGGCGAGAGACCCAGTACTTC.

This clone was seen once. The chain employs TRBV10-3 and TRBJ1-2; 7 nucleotides agree with TRBD1. In germline, CDR1 is ENHRY, CDR2 SYGVKD. V was clipped by 6 bases and J by 8 bases; unmatched bases: 12. The CDR3 is made up of 14 amino acids. In DNA, the CDR3 is TGTGCCATCAGCCCTCAGGGGGGCGGAGTAGGCTACACCTTC. Translating it yields CAISPQGGGVGYTF.

The table lists this clone with a few counts. The rearrangement links TRBV7-7 to TRBJ1-1; D gene ambiguous. Trimming removed 5 bases at V and 7 bases at J, with 14 bases between. Germline CDR1 is SSHAT and CDR2 is FNYEAQ (reference sequence). The CDR3 has 13 residues. In DNA form, the CDR3 reads TGTGCCAGCAGCAAGGATAAGGGTAGTGAAGCTTTCTTT. This codes for CASSKDKGSEAFF.

The rearrangement uses TRBV14 and TRBJ1-4; no definite D call. V lost 4 bases and J 8 bases, leaving 14 bases between the germline ends. CDR1 and CDR2 from the germline V gene are SGHDN and FVKESK. The CDR3 consists of 14 residues. CDR3 in amino acids: CASSLVNVREKLFF. DNA for the CDR3: TGTGCCAGCAGCCTCGTGAATGTGAGGGAAAAACTGTTTTTT.

The V call is TRBV29-1, the J call TRBJ2-3; TRBD2 might be the D (5 bases). This CDR3 has 14 amino acids. Germline lookup yields CDR1 SQVTM and CDR2 ANQGSEA. Trimming cost V 2 bases and J 0 bases, with 9 bases left between them. CDR3 coding DNA: TGCAGCGTTGAATTCGGGATTAGCACAGATACGCAGTATTTT. Translation: CSVEFGISTDTQYF.

This chain connects TRBV15 to TRBJ2-2; 7 bases line up with TRBD2. The germline V gene encodes CDR1 LNHNV and CDR2 YYDKDF (reference sequence). This CDR3 region has 18 residues. V lost 0 bases and J lost 3; bases outside the gene matches: 10. The CDR3 is CATSRDYAGEWDTGELFF. CDR3 coding DNA: TGTGCCACCAGCAGAGATTATGCGGGAGAATGGGACACCGGGGAGCTGTTTTTT.

CDR3 loop: CASRSPPGREASDTQYF. CDR3 nucleotide sequence: TGTGCCAGCAGGAGTCCCCCGGGGCGGGAGGCCTCAGATACGCAGTATTTT. The chain uses TRBV28 and TRBJ2-3; 8 bases are shared with TRBD2. V shed 6 bases and J 4 bases; nucleotides not matched to a gene: 15. Germline V gene data show CDR1 as MDHEN and CDR2 as SYDVKM. The CDR3 spans 17 residues.

The rearrangement links TRBV10-3 to TRBJ1-3; D call uncertain. V was cut by 4 bases and J by 0 bases, with 19 bases left in between. Germline V gene sequence: CDR1 ENHRY, CDR2 SYGVKD. CDR3 length: 18 residues. CDR3 region: CAISGRQPADGSGNTIYF. The CDR3 DNA follows: TGTGCCATCAGTGGCCGTCAACCCGCGGACGGCTCTGGAAACACCATATATTTT.

The rearrangement joins TRBV5-1 to TRBJ1-6; TRBD1 is a possible D gene (5 bases). Germline V gene sequence: CDR1 SGHRS, CDR2 YFSETQ. The CDR3 contains 15 residues. V dropped 0 bases and J dropped 4 bases, with 8 bases sitting between them. In DNA form, the CDR3 reads TGCGCCAGCAGCTTGGGACAGCTTTATAATTCACCCCTCCACTTT. It encodes CASSLGQLYNSPLHF.

The chain's CDR3 is CASTVIREAFF. The CDR3 nucleotides are TGTGCCAGCACGGTCATCCGTGAAGCTTTCTTT. The rearrangement joins TRBV2 to TRBJ1-1, with D unclear. This CDR3 has 11 amino acids. Trimming took 7 bases from V and 7 from J, leaving 10 bases between them. Germline V CDR1 and CDR2: SNHLY, FYNNEI.

This chain uses TRBV24-1 with TRBJ2-7, with 8 bases identical to TRBD2. CDR1 is KGHDR, CDR2 SFDVKD, per germline. J was trimmed by 3 bases and V by 2 bases; bases with no gene match: 2. This CDR3 is built from 14 residues. The CDR3 here is CATSDSGTSYEQYF. CDR3 sequence (DNA): TGTGCCACCAGTGATTCCGGGACTAGCTACGAGCAGTACTTC.